Sequencing of this TCR beta chain was carried out in a study of technical replicates of blood from a handful of donors. Using immunoSEQ multiplex PCR, the repertoire was profiled, and TCRdb retains in-frame clones only, with some absent. The sample holds 80,000 to 95,000 clones, about 94% seen once. This CDR3 region has 14 residues. Germline V gene data show CDR1 as KGHSH and CDR2 as LQKENI. Trimming took 4 bases from V and 0 from J, leaving 7 bases between them. The rearrangement joins TRBV18 to TRBJ1-5; D gene ambiguous. The specimen was T cells isolated from PBMCs. The sequence was collected from a human donor in good health. The CDR3 protein is CASSRLYSNQPQHF. Written as DNA, the CDR3 is TGTGCCAGCTCACGACTTTATAGCAATCAGCCCCAGCATTTT.